This T cell receptor (beta chain) derives from a study of T-cell memory formation after mild COVID-19. The CDR3 totals 19 residues. V gave up 6 bases and J gave up 2 bases; unmatched junction bases: 12. Germline assignment: CDR1 SGHRS and CDR2 YFSETQ. TCRdb analysed the 5' RACE reads with MiXCR anew, one entry per CDR3 protein. Among 550,000 to 700,000 distinct CDR3 sequences listed, approximately 15% were seen once. This receptor was obtained from an adult woman who had mild COVID-19 (a few samples of this study predate the infection). Cell type and time point are not known. This rearrangement joins TRBV5-1 to TRBJ2-3; the match to TRBD2 covers 16 bases. The sequencing sample was made of PBMCs or a T cell subset sorted from them (not recorded which). CDR3 DNA: TGCGCCAGCACGTTACCGGGACTAGCGGGGGGGCCCGCCACAGATACGCAGTATTTT. The encoded protein is CASTLPGLAGGPATDTQYF. Together with reference TRBV5-1 and TRBJ2-3, the CDR3 gives the full variable domain: KAGVTQTPRYLIKTRGQQVTLSCSPISGHRSVSWYQQTPGQGLQFLFEYFSETQRNKGNFPGRFSGRQFSNSRSEMNVSTLELGDSALYLCASTLPGLAGGPATDTQYFGPGTRLTVL.